Below, one T cell receptor (beta chain) is given with its context. As yet, its antigen is unknown. Germline V lookup: CDR1 MNHEY, CDR2 SVGAGI. This CDR3 spans 18 amino acids. V was shortened by 0 bases and J by 1 base, with 18 bases between the two germline ends. These data originate in a study of blood T cells in healthy people across ages. Study-wide results and caveats: A roughly linear age-dependent decrease characterized TCR beta diversity per million T cells.

Primed by a sample-barcoded 5' primer and a J-beta primer mix, a second PCR proceeded for roughly 7 to 11 cycles. A single record per CDR3 protein comes from TCRdb applying MiXCR to the 5' RACE reads. The sample records 750,000 to 850,000 distinct CDR3 sequences, 25% being singletons. The same sample was also used in a study of T cells of mothers and their children.

The source material was blood. The TCR originated in a boy aged 10-17 years in good health. This chain joins TRBV6-5 and TRBJ1-1, with D perhaps matching TRBD1 (5 bases). The CDR3 nucleotides are TGTGCCAGCAGTTACTCGTTATGGGACGGGACGCAGAACACTGAAGCTTTCTTT. It codes for CASSYSLWDGTQNTEAFF.